The rows below give T cell receptor beta chains drawn from one sample of a study of blood T cell repertoires in COVID-19. Here immunoSEQ multiplex PCR was the method, and the copy in TCRdb shows in-frame clones only, minus some. The sample contains about 260,000 clones, approximately 80% of which appear only once. Material: peripheral blood. These receptors originate from a man between 60 and 75 years old with acute or convalescent COVID-19. CDR3s include the opening cysteine and the closing phenylalanine or tryptophan. Fields, in order: D gene, V gene, clone size, J gene, CDR3 DNA, CDR3 protein. A D gene is named only where the DNA matches it firmly. Some rows mark clone size as missing; the rest say once, few, many or name a class of expanded clone.

d_call: -
v_call: TRBV7-9
clone_size: -
j_call: TRBJ1-6
cdr3_nt: TGTGCCACCTCTGTAAATCCACCCCTCCACTTT
cdr3_aa: CATSVNPPLHF

d_call: -
v_call: TRBV7-9
clone_size: once
j_call: TRBJ2-5
cdr3_nt: TGTGCCAGCAGCTTATATCGACAGCGCGGAGAGACCCAGTACTTC
cdr3_aa: CASSLYRQRGETQYF

d_call: -
v_call: TRBV19
clone_size: -
j_call: TRBJ1-2
cdr3_nt: TGTGCCAGTAGTATACCCAGGGGCTCTAACTATGGCTACACCTTC
cdr3_aa: CASSIPRGSNYGYTF

d_call: -
v_call: TRBV2
clone_size: -
j_call: TRBJ1-3
cdr3_nt: TGTGCCAGCAGTTCAGGACACGGGGGTGGAAACACCATATATTTT
cdr3_aa: CASSSGHGGGNTIYF

d_call: -
v_call: TRBV30
clone_size: -
j_call: TRBJ2-2
cdr3_nt: TGTGCCTGGAGTGAGGGGATTGGCACCGGGGAGCTGTTTTTT
cdr3_aa: CAWSEGIGTGELFF

d_call: -
v_call: TRBV5-8
clone_size: -
j_call: TRBJ1-1
cdr3_nt: TGTGCCAGCAGACGAAGACAGCTGAACACTGAAGCTTTCTTT
cdr3_aa: CASRRRQLNTEAFF

d_call: -
v_call: TRBV6-1
clone_size: -
j_call: TRBJ1-2
cdr3_nt: TGTGCCAGCAGTGAATGGCCTTGGGGCTACACCTTC
cdr3_aa: CASSEWPWGYTF

d_call: -
v_call: TRBV5-1
clone_size: -
j_call: TRBJ1-4
cdr3_nt: TGCGCCAGCAGCTCTGTAGGGGCATCTAATGAAAAACTGTTTTTT
cdr3_aa: CASSSVGASNEKLFF

d_call: -
v_call: TRBV19
clone_size: -
j_call: TRBJ2-2
cdr3_nt: TGTGCCAGTACCCTAGGCCTGAGCACCGGGGAGCTGTTTTTT
cdr3_aa: CASTLGLSTGELFF

d_call: -
v_call: TRBV2
clone_size: -
j_call: TRBJ2-3
cdr3_nt: TGTGCCAGCGGGGTTGCCGGGATGACAGATACGCAGTATTTT
cdr3_aa: CASGVAGMTDTQYF

d_call: -
v_call: TRBV5-8
clone_size: -
j_call: TRBJ1-3
cdr3_nt: TGTGCCAGCAGCTTGTCCAGGGGTTACACCATATATTTT
cdr3_aa: CASSLSRGYTIYF

d_call: TRBD2
v_call: TRBV24-1
clone_size: -
j_call: TRBJ2-1
cdr3_nt: TGTGCCACCAGTGGGCAACAGGAGCGGGACTCCTACAATGAGCAGTTCTTC
cdr3_aa: CATSGQQERDSYNEQFF

d_call: -
v_call: TRBV28
clone_size: -
j_call: TRBJ1-2
cdr3_nt: TGTGCCAGCAGCTCCCAGGGATATGGCTACACCTTC
cdr3_aa: CASSSQGYGYTF

d_call: TRBD2
v_call: TRBV9
clone_size: few
j_call: TRBJ2-1
cdr3_nt: TGTGCCAGCAGCGGGTCCAGCGGGAGACCCTACAATGAGCAGTTCTTC
cdr3_aa: CASSGSSGRPYNEQFF

d_call: -
v_call: TRBV7-2
clone_size: -
j_call: TRBJ2-7
cdr3_nt: TGTGCCAGCAGCTTAGGTGCGGGTCCCTACGAGCAGTACTTC
cdr3_aa: CASSLGAGPYEQYF

d_call: -
v_call: TRBV7-8
clone_size: -
j_call: TRBJ2-3
cdr3_nt: TGTGCCAGCAGCTGGCGGTCGGCAGATACGCAGTATTTT
cdr3_aa: CASSWRSADTQYF

d_call: -
v_call: TRBV2
clone_size: -
j_call: TRBJ1-1
cdr3_nt: TGTGCCGGGGGCAGAGGGGGGAACACTGAAGCTTTCTTT
cdr3_aa: CAGGRGGNTEAFF

d_call: -
v_call: TRBV9
clone_size: -
j_call: TRBJ1-1
cdr3_nt: TGTGCCAGCAGCCCCTCCGGGGGACCCACTGAAGCTTTCTTT
cdr3_aa: CASSPSGGPTEAFF

d_call: -
v_call: TRBV11-2
clone_size: -
j_call: TRBJ2-7
cdr3_nt: TGTGCCAGCAGCTTAGTAACCGTGGCTCACTACGAGCAGTACTTC
cdr3_aa: CASSLVTVAHYEQYF

d_call: -
v_call: TRBV18
clone_size: -
j_call: TRBJ1-1
cdr3_nt: TGTGCCAGCTCCCCCGACCGACGAGGTCCTGAAGCTTTCTTT
cdr3_aa: CASSPDRRGPEAFF

d_call: -
v_call: TRBV28
clone_size: -
j_call: TRBJ1-2
cdr3_nt: TGTGCCAGCAGGCCCAGGGGCGGCTATGGCTACACCTTC
cdr3_aa: CASRPRGGYGYTF

d_call: TRBD1
v_call: TRBV28
clone_size: -
j_call: TRBJ1-5
cdr3_nt: TGTGCCAGCAGTTCCAGGGGGTTCCACAATCAGCCCCAGCATTTT
cdr3_aa: CASSSRGFHNQPQHF

d_call: -
v_call: TRBV5-4
clone_size: -
j_call: TRBJ2-7
cdr3_nt: TGTGCCAGCAGCCCCCCGTTGGGGGGGGCTTACGAGCAGTACTTC
cdr3_aa: CASSPPLGGAYEQYF

d_call: TRBD2
v_call: TRBV27
clone_size: -
j_call: TRBJ2-3
cdr3_nt: TGTGCCAGCAGTCTTAGCGGGGGGGTTCCAGATACGCAGTATTTT
cdr3_aa: CASSLSGGVPDTQYF

d_call: -
v_call: TRBV9
clone_size: -
j_call: TRBJ1-2
cdr3_nt: TGTGCCAGCAGCGTAGAGGGGACACAGACGAATAGTTTAGGCTACACCTTC
cdr3_aa: CASSVEGTQTNSLGYTF

d_call: -
v_call: TRBV6-5
clone_size: -
j_call: TRBJ1-1
cdr3_nt: TGTGCCAGCACCCGGTCGGGTTTGGAAGCTTTCTTT
cdr3_aa: CASTRSGLEAFF

d_call: TRBD1
v_call: TRBV6-6
clone_size: -
j_call: TRBJ1-2
cdr3_nt: TGTGCCAGCAGCCTGACAGGGGACTATGGCTACACCTTC
cdr3_aa: CASSLTGDYGYTF

d_call: -
v_call: TRBV27
clone_size: -
j_call: TRBJ1-5
cdr3_nt: TGTGCCAGCAGTTTAATCTGGGGGGGTTCCGTTCATCAGCCCCAGCATTTT
cdr3_aa: CASSLIWGGSVHQPQHF

d_call: TRBD2
v_call: TRBV18
clone_size: many
j_call: TRBJ2-3
cdr3_nt: TGTGCCAGCTCACCCCCTAGCGGGCAGAGCACAGATACGCAGTATTTT
cdr3_aa: CASSPPSGQSTDTQYF

d_call: -
v_call: TRBV16
clone_size: -
j_call: TRBJ1-5
cdr3_nt: TGTGCCAGCAGCCCCCTAGATGGTCAGCCCCAGCATTTT
cdr3_aa: CASSPLDGQPQHF

d_call: -
v_call: TRBV9
clone_size: -
j_call: TRBJ2-2
cdr3_nt: TGTGCCAGCAGCGTAGGCGGGCAGAACACCGGGGAGCTGTTTTTT
cdr3_aa: CASSVGGQNTGELFF

d_call: -
v_call: TRBV7-2
clone_size: -
j_call: TRBJ2-2
cdr3_nt: TGTGCCAGCAGCTTAGATGCGGGCACCGTCACCGGGGAGCTGTTTTTT
cdr3_aa: CASSLDAGTVTGELFF

d_call: TRBD2
v_call: TRBV4-1
clone_size: -
j_call: TRBJ2-2
cdr3_nt: TGCGCCAGCAGCCCTAAGGGACTAGCGGGAGAGGACACCGGGGAGCTGTTTTTT
cdr3_aa: CASSPKGLAGEDTGELFF

d_call: TRBD2
v_call: TRBV3-1/TRBV3-2
clone_size: -
j_call: TRBJ2-2
cdr3_nt: TGTGCCAGCAGCCGCCATCCGACTAGCGGGGGGGCTGGGGCGAACACCGGGGAGCTGTTTTTT
cdr3_aa: CASSRHPTSGGAGANTGELFF

d_call: TRBD1
v_call: TRBV5-5
clone_size: -
j_call: TRBJ1-6
cdr3_nt: TGTGCCAGCAGCTTAGGGCCAGGGGGCGTTGGGGGAAATTCACCCCTCCACTTT
cdr3_aa: CASSLGPGGVGGNSPLHF

d_call: -
v_call: TRBV27
clone_size: -
j_call: TRBJ2-1
cdr3_nt: TGTGCCAGCAGTTTGTCGGGAGAGGGTTTAAATGAGCAGTTCTTC
cdr3_aa: CASSLSGEGLNEQFF

d_call: -
v_call: TRBV21-1
clone_size: -
j_call: TRBJ1-5
cdr3_nt: TGTGCCAGCAGCAAAGAAGGACACAGCAATCAGCCCCAGCATTTT
cdr3_aa: CASSKEGHSNQPQHF

d_call: TRBD1
v_call: TRBV10-1
clone_size: -
j_call: TRBJ2-3
cdr3_nt: TGCGCCAGCAGTATGACAGGGGGTGCTAGCACAGATACGCAGTATTTT
cdr3_aa: CASSMTGGASTDTQYF

d_call: TRBD2
v_call: TRBV29-1
clone_size: -
j_call: TRBJ2-1
cdr3_nt: TGCAGCGTTCGTCGGACTAGCGGGGGCTACTCCTACAATGAGCAGTTCTTC
cdr3_aa: CSVRRTSGGYSYNEQFF

d_call: TRBD2
v_call: TRBV9
clone_size: -
j_call: TRBJ2-1
cdr3_nt: TGTGCCAGCAGCCCACGATCTAGCGGAACCTACAATGAGCAGTTCTTC
cdr3_aa: CASSPRSSGTYNEQFF

d_call: TRBD1
v_call: TRBV5-4
clone_size: -
j_call: TRBJ1-2
cdr3_nt: TGTGCCAGCAGCAGACAGGGCACCCAGTTACGGGGCTACACCTTC
cdr3_aa: CASSRQGTQLRGYTF